The present T cell receptor beta chain was sequenced within a study of blood T cell repertoires in COVID-19. Study summary: COVID-19 samples from acute and convalescent phases originated in the United States, Italy and Spain. PBMCs, B-cell-depleted T cells, or T cells provided the cDNA or gDNA that made up the material.

The method was immunoSEQ multiplex PCR; TCRdb's version includes in-frame clones alone and lacks a portion of them. This sample carries about 310,000 clones, roughly 87% of them seen once, and the ten largest clones take about 2.3%. The CDR3 spans 12 residues. V lost 5 bases and J 5 bases, leaving 9 bases between the germline ends. From germline, CDR1 is KGHSH and CDR2 LQKENI. This TCR derives from a man younger than 35 with active or convalescent COVID-19. The chain couples TRBV18 to TRBJ1-2, with D possibly matching TRBD1 (6 bases). The sample comprised peripheral blood. The CDR3 spells CASSNRVYGYTF. Here the CDR3 DNA reads TGTGCCAGCTCAAACAGGGTTTATGGCTACACCTTC. Full variable domain (missing parts from reference TRBV18 and TRBJ1-2): NAGVMQNPRHLVRRRGQEARLRCSPMKGHSHVYWYRQLPEEGLKFMVYLQKENIIDESGMPKERFSAEFPKEGPSILRIQQVVRGDSAAYFCASSNRVYGYTFGSGTRLTVV.